This TCR beta chain was found in a study of CD8 T cells in ankylosing spondylitis. V lost 6 bases, J lost 4 bases, and 6 bases stayed unmatched. This CDR3 has 14 amino acids. This clonotype was detected only a few times. Library preparation for TCR beta used quantitative 5'-RACE with molecular barcodes. TCRdb re-derived calls from the 5' RACE reads in MiXCR, one entry per CDR3 protein. The data hold about 230,000 distinct CDR3 sequences, with around 8% observed a single time. Sequenced material: blood, either unsorted or a sorted T cell fraction (not recorded which). The rearrangement uses TRBV12-3 or TRBV12-4 and TRBJ2-5, with TRBD2 identical over 9 bases. This TCR came from a female donor with ankylosing spondylitis or in good health (not recorded which). CDR3 nucleotide sequence: TGTGCCAGCAGCGAGACTAGCGGTGGAGAGACCCAGTACTTC. Amino acid sequence: CASSETSGGETQYF.